The clone carrying this T cell receptor beta chain was observed a single time. These data come from a study of shared T cell receptors in the human thymus. Using immunoSEQ multiplex PCR, the repertoire was profiled, and TCRdb retains in-frame clones only, with some absent. The table has hundreds of thousands of clones, around nine tenths seen once. The data also belong to a second study, concerning human thymus T cells. That source adds: Donor material was obtained from healthy Finnish infants undergoing corrective surgery for congenital heart defects. Thymic samples were excised during corrective heart operations. In thymic and blood repertoires alike, V and J usage looked biased. Thymic repertoires of unrelated individuals were reported in related research to overlap highly.

The receptor comes from a boy in the first two years of life with a congenital heart defect. What was sequenced was thymocytes.

CDR3 sequence (DNA): TGTGCCAGCAGCGTAGTTTCGGACAGGAAGATATACAATGAGCAGTTCTTC. Translation gives CASSVVSDRKIYNEQFF. J is TRBJ2-1 and V is TRBV9, with 7 nucleotides matching TRBD1. The V gene end was trimmed by 0 bases and the J gene end by 4 bases; junction bases not matched to a gene: 10. The CDR3 consists of 17 residues. CDR1 is SGDLS and CDR2 is YYNGEE in the germline V gene.